The T cell receptor (beta chain) under discussion was sequenced for a study of T cells after yellow fever vaccination. Whole-study findings and limits: Abundant contaminating clonotypes from the bulk population could appear in FACS-sorted repertoires. The study found a weaker secondary response that peaked faster, day 5 versus 15. Most clones from primary vaccination resurfaced after the booster (about 95% CD4, about 91% CD8).

This CDR3 spans 11 amino acids. The germline CDR1 and CDR2 sequences are MNHEY and SVGEGT. Trimming pared 6 bases from V and 10 bases from J, leaving 10 bases between. To note about this clonotype: What it binds is not known.

Template switching with 5'RACE generated the TCR cDNA and added a universal primer site and UMIs. TCRdb called the 5' RACE reads again in MiXCR, with one record for every CDR3 protein. Of 400,000 to 450,000 distinct CDR3 sequences listed, approximately 19% are singletons. The chain employs TRBV6-2 or TRBV6-3 and TRBJ2-1; D is possibly TRBD2 (5 bases). Material: PBMCs, obtained before the yellow fever booster vaccination. This receptor was identified in a man younger than 35 who received the YFV17D yellow fever vaccine. The CDR3 nucleotides read TGTGCCAGCAGCCATACTAGGGAGCAGTTCTTC. As protein: CASSHTREQFF.